Listed here is a single T cell receptor beta chain. Its antigen is not known. V was shortened by 4 bases and J by 3 bases, with 24 bases between the two germline ends. CDR3 length: 18 amino acids. Per germline, CDR1 LGHNA and CDR2 YSLEER. MiXCR was run by TCRdb on the reads, yielding one entry per CDR3 protein. The sample contains about 770,000 distinct CDR3 sequences, 25% to 30% of which appear only once. This sample was included in a study of T cell repertoires in cytomegalovirus infection. Study overall: The authors relied on CMV epitopes, both recently identified HLA-C-restricted and well-studied HLA-B-restricted. Public TCR beta signatures provided an indication of both CMV infection and a matching HLA type. Study-wide points: Based on cumulative public TCR beta family frequency, carriers of CMV plus the relevant HLA were identified.

The rearrangement joins TRBV4-3 to TRBJ1-1; D is perhaps TRBD1 (5 bases). This TCR was sampled from a human donor in good health (CMV status not recorded). Some clones in this sample may be carry-over from other donors' samples. The sample here was cultured CD8+ T cells from PBMCs, taken from culture after CMV antigen stimulation. The CDR3 nucleotides are TGCGCCAGCAGCCTAGGGTGGGACGAACGGAATGGGGACACTGAAGCTTTCTTT. Its translation is CASSLGWDERNGDTEAFF.